This T cell receptor beta chain comes out of a study of control samples from healthy donors and cancer patients. The CDR3 is 11 amino acids. V was pared by 4 bases and J by 5 bases, with 8 bases between. From germline, CDR1 is GTSNPN and CDR2 SVGIG (reference sequence). Repertoires were generated with immunoSEQ multiplex PCR, while TCRdb's copy carries only in-frame clones and drops some. Of 150,000 to 200,000 clones listed, about 93% were seen once; the top ten hold more than 1.1%. The chain is built from TRBV30 and TRBJ2-5, with a possible D match to TRBD2 (5 bases). Sequenced sample: blood. This receptor was identified in a man between 18 and 29 years old in good health. CDR3 bases: TGTGCCTGGAAGGGCGGGGAGACCCAGTACTTC. Protein product: CAWKGGETQYF.